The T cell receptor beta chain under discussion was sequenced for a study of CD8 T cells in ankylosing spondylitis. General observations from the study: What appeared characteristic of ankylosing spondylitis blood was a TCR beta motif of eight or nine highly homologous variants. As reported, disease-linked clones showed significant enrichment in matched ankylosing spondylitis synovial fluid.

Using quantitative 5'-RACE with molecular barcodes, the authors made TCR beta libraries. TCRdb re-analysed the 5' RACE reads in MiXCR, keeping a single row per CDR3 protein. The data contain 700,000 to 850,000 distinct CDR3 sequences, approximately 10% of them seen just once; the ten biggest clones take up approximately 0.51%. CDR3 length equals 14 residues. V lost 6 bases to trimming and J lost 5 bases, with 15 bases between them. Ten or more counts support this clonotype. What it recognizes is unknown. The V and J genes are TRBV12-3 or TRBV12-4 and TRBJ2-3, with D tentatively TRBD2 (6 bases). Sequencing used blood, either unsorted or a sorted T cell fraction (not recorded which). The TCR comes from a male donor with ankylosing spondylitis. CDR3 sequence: CASRLGGSGDTQYF. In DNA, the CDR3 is TGTGCCAGCAGGCTGGGGGGATCGGGAGATACGCAGTATTTT.